The T cell receptor (beta chain) described here comes from a study of T cells in localized non-small cell lung cancer. Study findings and constraints: T cell clonality was highest in uninvolved adjacent lung, above tumor.

Repertoires were generated with immunoSEQ multiplex PCR, while TCRdb's copy carries only in-frame clones and drops some. The sample has some 72,000 clones; 70% to 90% are singletons. V lost 4 bases to trimming and J lost 3 bases; unmatched junction nucleotides: 8. Germline-derived CDR1 and CDR2 are MGHDK and SYGVNS. The CDR3 has 18 amino acids. Concerning this clone: Its antigen is currently unknown.

The sample was peripheral blood, taken before any cancer treatment. The chain is built from TRBV25-1 and TRBJ2-1, with 14 bases that match TRBD2. This TCR was sampled from a man aged 40-75 years with stage I lung adenocarcinoma. The CDR3, as DNA: TGTGCCAGCAGTGCGACCGGGACTAGCGGGAGAATCTACAATGAGCAGTTCTTC. It codes for CASSATGTSGRIYNEQFF.